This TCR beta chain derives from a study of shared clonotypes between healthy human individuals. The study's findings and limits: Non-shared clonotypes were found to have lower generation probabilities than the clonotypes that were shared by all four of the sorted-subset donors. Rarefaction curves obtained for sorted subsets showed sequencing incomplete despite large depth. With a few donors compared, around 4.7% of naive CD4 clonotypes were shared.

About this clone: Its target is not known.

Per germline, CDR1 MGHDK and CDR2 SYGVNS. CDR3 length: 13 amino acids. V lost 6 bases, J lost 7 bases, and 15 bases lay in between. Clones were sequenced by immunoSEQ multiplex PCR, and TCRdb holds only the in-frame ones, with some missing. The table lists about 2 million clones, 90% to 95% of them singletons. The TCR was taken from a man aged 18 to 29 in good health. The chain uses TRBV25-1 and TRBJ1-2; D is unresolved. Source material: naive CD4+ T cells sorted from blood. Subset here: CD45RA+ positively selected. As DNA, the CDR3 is TGTGCCAGCAGGCGGGGTTCAGGCCGTGGCTACACCTTC. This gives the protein CASRRGSGRGYTF.